The rows below give T cell receptor beta chains drawn from one sample of a study of blood T cell repertoires in COVID-19. Method: immunoSEQ multiplex PCR; TCRdb's copy keeps in-frame clones and lacks some. The repertoire includes about 200,000 clones, about 83% of them detected once, and approximately 6.2% sits in the top ten. Specimen: peripheral blood. The source of these receptors is a man aged 55 to 70 who had recovered from COVID-19. Each CDR3 is given with its conserved first and last residue. The order of the fields is J gene, D gene, V gene, CDR3 DNA, CDR3 protein. D genes are given only for firm matches.

j_call: TRBJ1-3; d_call: TRBD1; v_call: TRBV15; cdr3_nt: TGTGCCACGCGGACAGGGGGCCTTGAAACGGGAAACACCATATATTTT; cdr3_aa: CATRTGGLETGNTIYF
j_call: TRBJ2-7; d_call: .; v_call: TRBV2; cdr3_nt: TGTGCCAGCAGTTCACTAGGTTACGAGCAGTACTTC; cdr3_aa: CASSSLGYEQYF
j_call: TRBJ1-4; d_call: TRBD1; v_call: TRBV28; cdr3_nt: TGTGCCAGCAGCCCGGGACAGGGCGGCGGTGAAAAACTGTTTTTT; cdr3_aa: CASSPGQGGGEKLFF
j_call: TRBJ1-2; d_call: TRBD1; v_call: TRBV5-5; cdr3_nt: TGTGCCAGCAGCCCTCAGGGGGCCGGCTATGGCTACACCTTC; cdr3_aa: CASSPQGAGYGYTF
j_call: TRBJ1-3; d_call: .; v_call: TRBV2; cdr3_nt: TGTGCCAGCAGCCAGGGGATAAGTGGAAACACCATATATTTT; cdr3_aa: CASSQGISGNTIYF
j_call: TRBJ2-1; d_call: .; v_call: TRBV19; cdr3_nt: TGTGCCAGTAGTAATCAACGACAGGCCTACGGGAATGAGCAGTTCTTC; cdr3_aa: CASSNQRQAYGNEQFF
j_call: TRBJ2-1; d_call: .; v_call: TRBV24-1; cdr3_nt: TGTGCCACAGGCCTCGGAGGAGGCTCCTACAATGAGCAGTTCTTC; cdr3_aa: CATGLGGGSYNEQFF
j_call: TRBJ2-5; d_call: .; v_call: TRBV3-1/TRBV3-2; cdr3_nt: TGTGCCAGCAGCCAAGACACGGGTAAAGAGACCCAGTACTTC; cdr3_aa: CASSQDTGKETQYF
j_call: TRBJ1-1; d_call: .; v_call: TRBV10-3; cdr3_nt: TGTGCCATCAGTGTAGGGGCGTACACTGAAGCTTTCTTT; cdr3_aa: CAISVGAYTEAFF
j_call: TRBJ2-1; d_call: TRBD2; v_call: TRBV19; cdr3_nt: TGTGCCAGTAGGCGACCTAGCGGGAGGGCCGGTGAGCAGTTCTTC; cdr3_aa: CASRRPSGRAGEQFF
j_call: TRBJ1-2; d_call: .; v_call: TRBV11-2; cdr3_nt: TGTGCCAGCAAAGCGACGAATGAACATGGCTACACCTTC; cdr3_aa: CASKATNEHGYTF
j_call: TRBJ1-5; d_call: TRBD1; v_call: TRBV6-5; cdr3_nt: TGTGCCAGCAGCCGGGGACAGGAGCAGCCCCAGCATTTT; cdr3_aa: CASSRGQEQPQHF
j_call: TRBJ2-1; d_call: .; v_call: TRBV2; cdr3_nt: TGTGCCATCGCTACAGGGAGCTCCTACAATGAGCAGTTCTTC; cdr3_aa: CAIATGSSYNEQFF
j_call: TRBJ1-2; d_call: .; v_call: TRBV6-5; cdr3_nt: TGTGCCAGCAGTCTACACGACAGGCTCTATGGCTACACCTTC; cdr3_aa: CASSLHDRLYGYTF